The source of this T cell receptor (beta chain) is a study of T cells in localized non-small cell lung cancer. This CDR3 comprises 14 residues. Germline assignment: CDR1 LNHDA and CDR2 SQIVND (reference sequence). V shed 9 bases and J shed 2 bases, with 14 bases lying between them. General study findings and limits: T cell clonality was highest in uninvolved adjacent lung, above tumor. Increased T cell density in blood showed an association with longer overall survival. As only one tumor region underwent sequencing, heterogeneity remains possible.

Sequenced by immunoSEQ multiplex PCR; TCRdb stores in-frame clones only, minus some. The sample holds 33,000 or so clones; roughly 82% are singletons and the top ten take 17%. A note on this clone: Antigen: not known.

The V call is TRBV19, the J call TRBJ2-1; possibly TRBD1 for D (6 bases). The origin of this receptor is a male donor aged 60 or older with stage III squamous cell lung carcinoma. The sequenced sample was peripheral blood, obtained before any cancer treatment. The CDR3: CASGQRRTYNEQFF. The CDR3 coding sequence is TGTGCCAGCGGACAGCGGAGAACCTACAATGAGCAGTTCTTC.